These T cell receptor beta chains were read from a single sample in a study of blood T cell repertoires in COVID-19. Profiling relied on immunoSEQ multiplex PCR, and the TCRdb table lists in-frame clones only, not all of them. The sample includes over 150,000 clones, about 86% of them seen just once. The sample taken for sequencing was peripheral blood. These receptors were obtained from a woman between 65 and 79 years old with COVID-19, enrolled during active disease. CDR3s include the opening cysteine and the closing phenylalanine or tryptophan. The D gene is left open where the match is weak. Expanded clones get a size class; other rows say once, few or many, or leave the size out.

D | J | V | size | CDR3 | DNA
- | TRBJ1-2 | TRBV5-8 | - | CASSSRAVAGGYTF | TGTGCCAGCAGCTCCCGGGCGGTAGCGGGAGGCTACACCTTC
- | TRBJ1-5 | TRBV11-2 | - | CASSPGGPAQPQHF | TGTGCCAGCAGCCCCGGTGGGCCCGCTCAGCCCCAGCATTTT
TRBD2 | TRBJ2-1 | TRBV6-6 | - | CASSQTGTSASPGVF | TGTGCCAGCAGTCAGACCGGGACTAGCGCTTCTCCTGGGGTCTTC
- | TRBJ2-7 | TRBV6-5 | - | CASRGGGNSYEQYF | TGTGCCAGCCGAGGGGGGGGAAACTCCTACGAGCAGTACTTC
TRBD1 | TRBJ2-5 | TRBV2 | - | CASSPGQGQETQYF | TGTGCCAGCAGTCCCGGACAGGGTCAAGAGACCCAGTACTTC
TRBD2 | TRBJ2-3 | TRBV9 | - | CASSLTSGGRADTQYF | TGTGCCAGCAGCCTCACTAGCGGGGGCCGGGCAGATACGCAGTATTTT
TRBD1 | TRBJ1-2 | TRBV2 | few | CASSRDRGHGYGYTF | TGTGCCAGCAGCCGGGACAGGGGGCATGGCTATGGCTACACCTTC
- | TRBJ2-7 | TRBV5-1 | - | CASSLGTLPYEQYF | TGCGCCAGCAGCTTAGGGACATTGCCCTACGAGCAGTACTTC
- | TRBJ1-2 | TRBV10-1 | - | CASGLQELGYGYTF | TGCGCCAGCGGACTACAGGAGCTAGGGTATGGCTACACCTTC
TRBD1 | TRBJ1-5 | TRBV10-2 | - | CASRDRSTPLSNQPQHF | TGCGCCAGCAGGGACAGGTCGACCCCCCTAAGCAATCAGCCCCAGCATTTT
TRBD2 | TRBJ2-3 | TRBV2 | - | CASKPLTSGGSDTQYF | TGTGCCAGCAAACCTTTGACTAGCGGGGGGTCAGATACGCAGTATTTT
TRBD1 | TRBJ1-5 | TRBV2 | - | CASSGIRTGGQPQHF | TGTGCCAGCAGTGGTATTAGAACAGGGGGCCAGCCCCAGCATTTT
TRBD1 | TRBJ1-2 | TRBV18 | - | CASSPPDRVSGYTF | TGTGCCAGCTCACCACCGGACAGGGTCTCTGGCTACACCTTC
TRBD1 | TRBJ1-4 | TRBV4-1 | - | CASSQDQPTRGLINEKLFF | TGCGCCAGCAGCCAAGATCAACCCACAAGGGGGCTAATTAATGAAAAACTGTTTTTT
TRBD1 | TRBJ1-3 | TRBV18 | once | CASSPAVDRARGNTIYF | TGTGCCAGCTCACCCGCCGTGGACAGGGCGCGGGGAAACACCATATATTTT
- | TRBJ1-1 | TRBV4-1 | - | CASSQDPYTEAFF | TGCGCCAGCAGCCAAGACCCTTACACTGAAGCTTTCTTT
TRBD1 | TRBJ1-5 | TRBV27 | few | CASSLSGQRNQPQHF | TGTGCCAGCAGTTTATCGGGACAGAGAAATCAGCCCCAGCATTTT
- | TRBJ2-7 | TRBV12-1 | - | CAVTPQSEQYF | TGTGCCGTCACCCCCCAGTCAGAGCAGTACTTC
- | TRBJ2-5 | TRBV6-1 | - | CASSEAFRAEETQYF | TGTGCCAGCAGTGAAGCGTTCAGGGCCGAAGAGACCCAGTACTTC
- | TRBJ2-7 | TRBV10-2 | - | CASRAITYEQYF | TGCGCCAGCAGAGCTATTACCTACGAGCAGTACTTC
TRBD1 | TRBJ1-5 | TRBV2 | - | CASMGTGVHQPQHF | TGTGCCAGCATGGGGACAGGGGTCCATCAGCCCCAGCATTTT
- | TRBJ1-5 | TRBV21-1 | - | CASSKGSRDSSNQPQHF | TGTGCCAGCAGCAAAGGATCCCGGGACAGCAGCAATCAGCCCCAGCATTTT
TRBD2 | TRBJ2-2 | TRBV5-1 | - | CASSSGLAGTGELFF | TGCGCCAGCAGCTCGGGACTAGCTGGTACCGGGGAGCTGTTTTTT
TRBD2 | TRBJ2-1 | TRBV3-1/TRBV3-2 | - | CASSQDASGGFNEQFF | TGTGCCAGCAGCCAAGACGCCAGCGGGGGGTTCAATGAGCAGTTCTTC
- | TRBJ1-3 | TRBV18 | few | CASSPTRGDGNTIYF | TGTGCCAGCTCACCGACCCGGGGGGATGGAAACACCATATATTTT
- | TRBJ2-1 | TRBV29-1 | - | CSVLHRVTYNEQFF | TGCAGCGTTCTTCACAGGGTAACCTACAATGAGCAGTTCTTC
TRBD1 | TRBJ1-2 | TRBV28 | once | CASSPQGGNYGYTF | TGTGCCAGCAGTCCACAGGGGGGGAACTATGGCTACACCTTC
TRBD2 | TRBJ2-7 | TRBV5-1 | once | CASSSAGAYEQYF | TGCGCCAGCAGTTCCGCGGGGGCCTACGAGCAGTACTTC
TRBD1 | TRBJ1-5 | TRBV6-6 | once | CASRFDRGGQPQHF | TGTGCCAGCAGATTTGACAGGGGCGGTCAGCCCCAGCATTTT